This T cell receptor beta chain was recovered during a study of blood T cell repertoires in COVID-19. Clones were read by immunoSEQ multiplex PCR, and TCRdb kept only the in-frame ones, dropping some. The repertoire holds about 34,000 clones, 80% to 95% seen once, with roughly a fifth in the top ten. J was trimmed by 4 bases and V by 5 bases; bases with no gene match: 4. The CDR3 consists of 14 residues. CDR1 is SGHNT and CDR2 is YENEEA in the germline V gene. The sequenced material came from peripheral blood. This TCR derives from a man aged 80 or over with acute or convalescent COVID-19. V and J are TRBV11-3 and TRBJ2-3; 9 nucleotides align to TRBD1. The CDR3 spells CASSRTGVSDTQYF. The CDR3, as DNA: TGTGCCAGCAGCCGGACAGGGGTATCAGATACGCAGTATTTT.